The present T cell receptor (beta chain) was sequenced within a study of T cell repertoires in ileal Crohn's disease. Study context: Less than 45% were active smokers at surgery; median disease duration was about 7.5 years.

The CDR3 is 14 amino acids. V gave up 4 bases and J gave up 0 bases, with 7 bases separating them. Per sample, roughly 530 nanograms of biopsy DNA were TCRB immunosequenced. TCRdb's table, derived via immunoSEQ multiplex PCR, lists solely in-frame clones and lacks some. The sample includes about 9,200 clones, 70% to 80% of them seen just once. As for time point: neoterminal ileum biopsy at postoperative endoscopy, about 6 months after surgery. General study results and limits: Compared with CD4 T cells, sorted CD8 cells carried more expanded clones. Endoscopy was done a median approximately seven months after surgery.

To note about this clone: Its antigen is as yet unknown.

Sequenced material: ileal tissue. The rearrangement links TRBV23-1 to TRBJ1-5; D is undetermined. TRBV23-1 is an ORF, and what it does is uncertain. This receptor was taken from an adult with Crohn's disease. The CDR3 DNA is TGCGCCAGCAGTCGAAACTATAGCAATCAGCCCCAGCATTTT. Translation: CASSRNYSNQPQHF.